The rows below give T cell receptor beta chains drawn from one sample of a study of shared clonotypes between healthy human individuals. Assay used: immunoSEQ multiplex PCR; TCRdb lists only in-frame clones, some missing. The data contain more than 2 million clones, just over 90% of them seen just once; the ten biggest clones take up roughly 1.7%. Source material: naive CD8+ T cells from PBMCs. Every receptor here comes from a man younger than 30 in good health. Some clones in this sample may be carry-over from other donors' samples. Each CDR3 is given with its conserved first and last residue. The D gene is left open where the match is weak.

j_call cdr3_length v_call d_call cdr3_nt cdr3_aa
TRBJ2-5 15 TRBV27 . TGTGCCAGCAACTCAGGGGATCTGGGTCAAGAGACCCAGTACTTC CASNSGDLGQETQYF
TRBJ2-1 14 TRBV12-1 . TGTGCCAGCAGCTACTCCGGGACAGCTAATGAGCAGTTCTTC CASSYSGTANEQFF
TRBJ2-7 14 TRBV5-4 TRBD1 TGCGCCAGCAGCATAGGGGACAGGGACTACGAGCAGTACTTC CASSIGDRDYEQYF
TRBJ1-5 14 TRBV7-9 . TGTGCCAGCAGCTTAGGGGGGGATGATCAGCCCCAGCATTTT CASSLGGDDQPQHF
TRBJ1-2 15 TRBV27 . TGTGCCAGCAGTCCCCTTGGACAGTACGGCTATGGCTACACCTTC CASSPLGQYGYGYTF
TRBJ2-5 13 TRBV5-6 . TGTGCCAGCAGCAGTACAGGGCCGGAGACCCAGTACTTC CASSSTGPETQYF
TRBJ2-5 15 TRBV9 TRBD1 TGTGCCAGCAGCGCAAGACAGGGAGTAGCGGAGACCCAGTACTTC CASSARQGVAETQYF
TRBJ1-3 15 TRBV2 TRBD1 TGTGCCAGCAGTGTTGGCAGGGGGATTCGGAACACCATATATTTT CASSVGRGIRNTIYF
TRBJ2-3 15 TRBV6-1 TRBD1 TGTGCCAGCAGCCCACGGGACAGGGCCGCAGATACGCAGTATTTT CASSPRDRAADTQYF
TRBJ2-3 16 TRBV19 . TGTGCCACCCCCGCAAGGGTGGCGGGTAGTTCGGATACGCAGTATTTT CATPARVAGSSDTQYF
TRBJ2-3 12 TRBV16 . TGTGCCAGCAGCCCGGCAACAGATACGCAGTATTTT CASSPATDTQYF
TRBJ2-1 16 TRBV4-2 . TGTGCCAGCAGCCAAGATCTGGACAGAGCCTACAATGAGCAGTTCTTC CASSQDLDRAYNEQFF
TRBJ1-6 13 TRBV30 . TGTGCCTGGAATCCCGGACAGTCGTCACCCCTCCACTTT CAWNPGQSSPLHF
TRBJ2-7 13 TRBV4-1 TRBD1 TGCGCCAGCAGCCTAGGGACAGGGCGCGAGCAGTACTTC CASSLGTGREQYF
TRBJ1-3 14 TRBV16 . TGTGCCAGCAGCCAAGACAGTCCTGGAGCCACCATATATTTT CASSQDSPGATIYF
TRBJ2-3 14 TRBV6-6 . TGTGCCAGCATAGGCGGGCCGAGCACAGATACGCAGTATTTT CASIGGPSTDTQYF
TRBJ2-3 16 TRBV4-1 TRBD2 TGCGCCAGCAGCCCGGGGACTAGCGGACGCACAGATACGCAGTATTTT CASSPGTSGRTDTQYF
TRBJ1-3 15 TRBV6-1 . TGTGCCAGCAGTTTATCGGGGGACTCTGGAAACACCATATATTTT CASSLSGDSGNTIYF
TRBJ2-1 15 TRBV7-3 . TGTGCCAGCAGCTCCAGGGCGGGACCCCCCCATGAGCAGTTCTTC CASSSRAGPPHEQFF
TRBJ2-1 14 TRBV5-6 . TGTGCCAGCAGCTTCGCCAGCTCCTACAATGAGCAGTTCTTC CASSFASSYNEQFF
TRBJ2-7 15 TRBV27 TRBD2 TGTGCCAGCAGTTGGACTAGCGAAGAACCAGACGAGCAGTACTTC CASSWTSEEPDEQYF
TRBJ2-5 14 TRBV11-2 . TGTGCCAGCAGCCCCTCGACGGACTTGAAGACCCAGTACTTC CASSPSTDLKTQYF
TRBJ2-5 15 TRBV19 . TGTGCCAGTAGTATTACTCAGGCCTTCCAAGAGACCCAGTACTTC CASSITQAFQETQYF
TRBJ2-7 14 TRBV7-9 TRBD2 TGTGCCAGCAGCTTAGTGGCGGGAGCTAGCGAGCAGTACTTC CASSLVAGASEQYF
TRBJ1-1 14 TRBV11-3 . TGTGCCAGCAGCTTAGGCAGTGCGAACACTGAAGCTTTCTTT CASSLGSANTEAFF
TRBJ2-1 15 TRBV7-2 TRBD2 TGTGCCAGCAGCTTAGACCGCCTAGCGGGATGGGAGCAGTTCTTC CASSLDRLAGWEQFF
TRBJ2-5 16 TRBV7-2 TRBD1 TGTGCCAGCAGCTCTAGGACAGGAGGATACCAAGAGACCCAGTACTTC CASSSRTGGYQETQYF
TRBJ1-2 13 TRBV27 TRBD1 TGTGCCAGCAGTCCGTGGACAGGGTTTGGCTACACCTTC CASSPWTGFGYTF
TRBJ2-5 15 TRBV12-5 TRBD2 TGTGCTAGTGGTCCCGGGACTAGCGGCCAAGAGACCCAGTACTTC CASGPGTSGQETQYF
TRBJ2-5 18 TRBV7-6 TRBD1 TGTGCCAGCAGTACCGACAGGGCCTATAACTTGGTACAAGAGACCCAGTACTTC CASSTDRAYNLVQETQYF
TRBJ1-5 13 TRBV28 . TGTGCCAGCAACCTCGGCTATGAGAGGCCCCAGCATTTT CASNLGYERPQHF
TRBJ2-7 18 TRBV4-2 TRBD2 TGTGCCAGCAGCCAAGGGGGTGTCCTAGCGGGACTCTCCTACGAGCAGTACTTC CASSQGGVLAGLSYEQYF
TRBJ2-1 16 TRBV27 TRBD2 TGTGCCAGCAATTTAATAGGGACTAGCGGGAGAGGGATGGAGTTCTTC CASNLIGTSGRGMEFF
TRBJ2-7 13 TRBV27 . TGTGCCAGCAGTTTCGGTCCGAACTACGAGCAGTACTTC CASSFGPNYEQYF
TRBJ2-2 13 TRBV7-9 . TGTGCCAGCAGCTCAACAGGGATTGGGGAGCTGTTTTTT CASSSTGIGELFF
TRBJ2-7 15 TRBV2 . TGTGCCAGCAGTGAATACCAGGGGCCCACCTACGAGCAGTACTTC CASSEYQGPTYEQYF
TRBJ2-1 14 TRBV7-9 . TGTGCCAGCACCCTTATCACAGGGCGCAATGAGCAGTTCTTC CASTLITGRNEQFF
TRBJ2-7 15 TRBV7-9 TRBD2 TGTGCCAGCGTACCGCTAGCGGAGGGGACCTACGAGCAGTACTTC CASVPLAEGTYEQYF
TRBJ2-7 11 TRBV30 TRBD1 TGTGCCGGGGACAGGGGATCCGAGCAGTACTTC CAGDRGSEQYF
TRBJ2-2 14 TRBV28 TRBD1 TGTGCCAGCAGTATCGGACAGGGTCGAAGGGAGCTGTTTTTT CASSIGQGRRELFF
TRBJ2-7 15 TRBV27 . TGTGCCAGCAGGTATGGGCAGGCCGACTCCTACGAGCAGTACTTC CASRYGQADSYEQYF
TRBJ1-2 13 TRBV27 . TGTGCCAGCAGTCCAGTTGGGGCCGGAGGCTACACCTTC CASSPVGAGGYTF
TRBJ2-6 18 TRBV27 . TGTGCCAGCAGCGCCTCCCGGGACATCTTCTCTGGGGCCAACGTCCTGACTTTC CASSASRDIFSGANVLTF
TRBJ1-1 14 TRBV7-4 . TGTGCCAGCAGCTTAGACGGGGGAAACACTGAAGCTTTCTTT CASSLDGGNTEAFF
TRBJ2-1 16 TRBV19 . TGTGCCAGTAGTATAGCCCGCGGAGGCTACCACAATGAGCAGTTCTTC CASSIARGGYHNEQFF